These 25 T cell receptor beta chains were sequenced from one sample in a study of graft-versus-host responses after intestinal transplantation. These receptors' antigens are unknown. TCRdb's table, derived via immunoSEQ multiplex PCR, lists solely in-frame clones and lacks some. The sample holds approximately 80,000 clones; 70% to 90% are singletons and the top ten take roughly 0.32%. Specimen: unstimulated CD4+ T cells sorted from spleen or lymph node cells, collected before intestinal transplant. All receptors come from a human donor who received an intestinal transplant.

This clone has only one observation. This chain joins TRBV18 and TRBJ2-1; D is perhaps TRBD2 (6 bases). V lost 3 bases, J lost 0 bases, and 15 bases lay in between. Per the germline V gene, CDR1 is KGHSH and CDR2 is LQKENI. This CDR3 has 17 amino acids. The CDR3 protein is CASSPFWIAASYNEQFF. DNA of the CDR3: TGTGCCAGCTCACCCTTCTGGATAGCGGCCTCCTACAATGAGCAGTTCTTC.

The genes are TRBV28 and TRBJ1-5; 11 bases fit TRBD1. The trim removed 5 bases at V and 2 bases at J, leaving 5 bases unmatched. This CDR3 comprises 16 residues. Germline V gives CDR1 MDHEN, CDR2 SYDVKM. CDR3 loop: CASSPRTGGGNQPQHF. CDR3 DNA: TGTGCCAGCAGTCCTCGGACAGGGGGCGGCAATCAGCCCCAGCATTTT.

This chain links TRBV5-4 with TRBJ2-3, with D maybe TRBD2 (5 bases). The germline CDR1 and CDR2 sequences are SGHNT and YYREEE (reference sequence). The CDR3 covers 14 residues. The V end was cut by 2 bases, the J end by 2 bases, with 9 bases between. CDR3 DNA sequence: TGTGCCAGCAGCTTAGAGGGCCCCACAGATACGCAGTATTTT. This encodes CASSLEGPTDTQYF.

This chain connects TRBV20-1 to TRBJ1-1; D perhaps matches TRBD1 (6 bases). CDR1 and CDR2 (germline): DFQATT, SNEGSKA (reference sequence). The CDR3 consists of 11 residues. Trimming took 3 bases from V and 4 from J, leaving 6 bases between them. CDR3 sequence: CSASRGTEAFF. In DNA, the CDR3 is TGCAGTGCTAGCAGGGGCACTGAAGCTTTCTTT.

The chain is built from TRBV7-8 and TRBJ2-7; D might be TRBD2 (5 bases). Deletions cut 7 bases from V and 3 bases from J, with 19 bases between. From germline, CDR1 is SGHVS and CDR2 FQNEAQ. This CDR3 comprises 15 residues. CDR3 nucleotide sequence: TGTGCCAGCACCCGGGGTTACGGGTCCGACTACGAGCAGTACTTC. Protein product: CASTRGYGSDYEQYF.

This chain links TRBV2 with TRBJ1-5; the D is unclear. The germline V and J ends were trimmed by 7 bases and 2 bases, with 9 bases remaining between them. The CDR3 length is 13 residues. Per germline, CDR1 SNHLY and CDR2 FYNNEI. The CDR3 DNA is TGTGCCAGCAACGTTGAGGGCAATCAGCCCCAGCATTTT. Translation gives CASNVEGNQPQHF.

This clone was recorded once. V and J are TRBV2 and TRBJ2-5; a possible D gene is TRBD1 (6 bases). Per the germline V gene, CDR1 is SNHLY and CDR2 is FYNNEI. The CDR3 is 14 amino acids. Trimming stripped 2 bases from V and 2 bases from J, with 9 bases between. CDR3 sequence (DNA): TGTGCCAGCAGTGAACGTCAGGGGCAAGAGACCCAGTACTTC. Its translation: CASSERQGQETQYF.

On this clone itself: Additional DNA sequences in this sample encode the identical CDR3. The chain is built from TRBV15 and TRBJ2-7; no clear D. Trimming removed 3 bases at V and 0 bases at J, with 12 bases between. This CDR3 contains 15 residues. The germline CDR1 and CDR2 sequences are LNHNV and YYDKDF (reference sequence). DNA for the CDR3: TGTGCCACCAGCAGGGATCGAAGGAGCTCCTACGAGCAGTACTTC. Protein sequence: CATSRDRRSSYEQYF.

The chain links TRBV9 to TRBJ2-1; tentative D call: TRBD2 (5 bases). Germline CDR1 is SGDLS and CDR2 is YYNGEE. There are 15 residues in the CDR3. V was pared by 4 bases and J by 7 bases, with 18 bases between. Written as DNA, the CDR3 is TGTGCCAGCAGCCCGAGACGGGGAGTAGGAAATGAGCAGTTCTTC. Protein product: CASSPRRGVGNEQFF. Supplemented by reference TRBV9 and TRBJ2-1, the full variable domain reads DSGVTQTPKHLITATGQRVTLRCSPRSGDLSVYWYQQSLDQGLQFLIQYYNGEERAKGNILERFSAQQFPDLHSELNLSSLELGDSALYFCASSPRRGVGNEQFFGPGTRLTVL.

The chain combines TRBV2 with TRBJ1-5; TRBD1 agrees at 7 bases. V was pared by 7 bases and J by 7 bases, with 7 bases of the junction left unmatched. CDR1 is SNHLY, CDR2 FYNNEI, per germline. This CDR3 region has 13 residues. CDR3 region: CASNRQGGQPQHF. The DNA for the CDR3 is TGTGCCAGCAACCGACAGGGCGGCCAGCCCCAGCATTTT.

The genes are TRBV5-6 and TRBJ2-7, with TRBD1 matching over 8 bases. J was trimmed by 3 bases and V by 4 bases; bases with no gene match: 6. The CDR3 runs to 14 residues. Germline-derived CDR1 and CDR2 are SGHDT and YYEEEE. The CDR3 spells CASSHSGTGYEQYF. The CDR3 nucleotides read TGTGCCAGCAGCCATTCCGGGACAGGCTACGAGCAGTACTTC.

The chain carries TRBV4-1 and TRBJ1-1; D perhaps matches TRBD1 (6 bases). This CDR3 has 16 residues. Germline CDR1 and CDR2: MGHRA and YSYEKL. V dropped 0 bases and J dropped 2 bases, with 13 bases sitting between them. The CDR3 loop reads CASSQDRRGANTEAFF. The CDR3 coding sequence is TGCGCCAGCAGCCAAGACCGGCGGGGGGCAAACACTGAAGCTTTCTTT.

The chain couples TRBV9 to TRBJ1-1; TRBD1 might be the D (5 bases). The CDR3 length is 15 residues. The V gene lost 0 bases and the J gene lost 7 bases, with 16 bases spanning the gap. The germline CDR1 and CDR2 sequences are SGDLS and YYNGEE. For the CDR3, the DNA is TGTGCCAGCAGCGTAGCCCCCGACGGCAGGGATGAAGCTTTCTTT. Amino acid sequence: CASSVAPDGRDEAFF.

V is TRBV4-1 and J is TRBJ2-7; 10 nucleotides line up with TRBD2. Trimming removed 4 bases from V and 0 bases from J; junction bases left unmatched: 6. The CDR3 runs to 16 residues. Germline CDR1 and CDR2: MGHRA and YSYEKL. CDR3 region: CASSLERTSGSYEQYF. CDR3 in DNA: TGCGCCAGCAGCCTCGAGAGGACTAGCGGCTCCTACGAGCAGTACTTC.

The chain couples TRBV6-6 to TRBJ2-7; 8 nucleotides match TRBD1. Looked up from germline, CDR1 is MNHNY and CDR2 is SVGAGI (reference sequence). The CDR3 totals 15 residues. V trimming: 5 bases; J trimming: 4 bases; junction bases outside the gene matches: 10. The CDR3 coding sequence is TGTGCCAGCAGTATGACGGCAGGGGGCCTATACGAGCAGTACTTC. It codes for CASSMTAGGLYEQYF.

This clone was counted a single time. The chain has TRBV2 and TRBJ1-2, with 7 bases identical to TRBD1. CDR1 and CDR2 from the germline V gene are SNHLY and FYNNEI. The junction had 5 bases not matched to a gene; V was cut back by 5 bases and J by 2 bases. The CDR3 consists of 14 residues. Here the CDR3 reads CASSQPTGNYGYTF. Written as DNA, the CDR3 is TGTGCCAGCAGTCAACCGACAGGGAACTATGGCTACACCTTC.

This clone is a singleton in its sample. This sample also contains other DNA sequences that code for the same CDR3. The chain carries TRBV2 and TRBJ1-2, with 7 positions matching TRBD1. Trimming cost V 8 bases and J 4 bases; bases outside gene matches: 4. Germline V gives CDR1 SNHLY, CDR2 FYNNEI. CDR3 length: 12 residues. The CDR3 spells CASRDSTYGYTF. CDR3 in DNA: TGTGCCAGCCGGGACAGCACCTATGGCTACACCTTC.

V is TRBV2 and J is TRBJ1-4, with 12 bases fitting TRBD1. Trimming removed 5 bases from V and 8 bases from J; junction bases left unmatched: 3. This CDR3 spans 14 amino acids. The germline gives CDR1 SNHLY, CDR2 FYNNEI. The DNA of the CDR3 is TGTGCCAGCAGTACCGGGACAGGGGGCGAAAAACTGTTTTTT. The encoded protein is CASSTGTGGEKLFF.

As to this clone: At one boundary the junction diverges from the germline segment, which might be a read error. The CDR3 reads CASSATGLKETQYF. The DNA for the CDR3 is TGTGCTAGCAGCGCGACAGGTCTGAAAGAGACCCAGTACTTC. The chain has TRBV7-7 and TRBJ2-5, with D maybe TRBD1 (6 bases). This CDR3 has 14 residues. CDR1 is SSHAT and CDR2 is FNYEAQ in the germline V gene (reference sequence).

The chain uses TRBV6-6 and TRBJ2-7; no firm D call. Between the trimmed V and J ends, which lost 2 bases and 2 bases, there was a span of 13 bases. Germline CDR1 reads MNHNY; CDR2 reads SVGAGI (reference sequence). The CDR3 is made up of 15 amino acids. CDR3 sequence (DNA): TGTGCCAGCAGTTACGGGCCCCAAAGAGCCTACGAGCAGTACTTC. Translation gives CASSYGPQRAYEQYF.

This chain joins TRBV5-1 and TRBJ1-3; TRBD1 is a possible D gene (5 bases). In germline, CDR1 is SGHRS, CDR2 YFSETQ. The V end was cut by 2 bases, the J end by 0 bases, with 21 bases between. The CDR3 runs to 19 residues. CDR3 DNA sequence: TGCGCCAGCAGCTTTGGGCTAGGTGGACGGACAAACTCTGGAAACACCATATATTTT. It is translated as CASSFGLGGRTNSGNTIYF.

This clone has just one count. The chain combines TRBV29-1 with TRBJ2-5; 7 positions agree with TRBD1. This CDR3 has 14 amino acids. Trimming at V came to 6 bases and at J to 1 base, leaving 8 bases not matched to a gene. Germline assignment: CDR1 SQVTM and CDR2 ANQGSEA. CDR3 sequence reads: CSVDGTELQETQYF. In nucleotides, the CDR3 is TGCAGCGTAGACGGGACAGAACTCCAAGAGACCCAGTACTTC.

The chain links TRBV29-1 to TRBJ1-1, with a possible D match to TRBD1 (6 bases). V was clipped by 7 bases and J by 4 bases, with 16 bases between them. The CDR3 has 13 residues. Germline CDR1 reads SQVTM; CDR2 reads ANQGSEA. CDR3 region: CSGTLGHSTEAFF. Written as DNA, the CDR3 is TGCAGCGGAACCCTGGGACATTCCACTGAAGCTTTCTTT.

This chain uses TRBV6-1 with TRBJ2-7; D unresolved. Trimming left V 1 base short and J 1 base short, with 8 bases between. The CDR3 extends over 14 amino acids. Germline values: CDR1 MNHNS, CDR2 SASEGT. CDR3 sequence: CASSEGWPSYEQYF. CDR3 sequence (DNA): TGTGCCAGCAGTGAAGGGTGGCCTTCCTACGAGCAGTACTTC.

The chain has TRBV5-1 and TRBJ1-1; weak D call: TRBD1 (5 bases). CDR1 is SGHRS, CDR2 YFSETQ, per germline. The CDR3 consists of 13 residues. The V end lost 5 bases, the J end lost 1 base, and 9 bases lay between the germline ends. CDR3: CASRAGQNTEAFF. The CDR3 bases are TGCGCCAGCAGGGCTGGACAGAACACTGAAGCTTTCTTT.